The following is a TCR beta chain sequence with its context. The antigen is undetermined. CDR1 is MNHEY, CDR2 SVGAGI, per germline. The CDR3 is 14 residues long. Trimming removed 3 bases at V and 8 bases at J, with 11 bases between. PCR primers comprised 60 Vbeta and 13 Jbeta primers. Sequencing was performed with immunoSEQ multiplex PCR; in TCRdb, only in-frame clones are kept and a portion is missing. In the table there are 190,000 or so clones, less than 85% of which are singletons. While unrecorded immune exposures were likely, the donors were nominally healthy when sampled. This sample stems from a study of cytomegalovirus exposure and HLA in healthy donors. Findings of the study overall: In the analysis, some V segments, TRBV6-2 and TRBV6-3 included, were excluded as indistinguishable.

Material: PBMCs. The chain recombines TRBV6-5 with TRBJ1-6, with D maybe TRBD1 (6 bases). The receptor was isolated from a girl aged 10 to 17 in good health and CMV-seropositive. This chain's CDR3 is CASSYQGRDSPLHF. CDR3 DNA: TGTGCCAGCAGTTATCAGGGGAGAGATTCACCCCTCCACTTT.